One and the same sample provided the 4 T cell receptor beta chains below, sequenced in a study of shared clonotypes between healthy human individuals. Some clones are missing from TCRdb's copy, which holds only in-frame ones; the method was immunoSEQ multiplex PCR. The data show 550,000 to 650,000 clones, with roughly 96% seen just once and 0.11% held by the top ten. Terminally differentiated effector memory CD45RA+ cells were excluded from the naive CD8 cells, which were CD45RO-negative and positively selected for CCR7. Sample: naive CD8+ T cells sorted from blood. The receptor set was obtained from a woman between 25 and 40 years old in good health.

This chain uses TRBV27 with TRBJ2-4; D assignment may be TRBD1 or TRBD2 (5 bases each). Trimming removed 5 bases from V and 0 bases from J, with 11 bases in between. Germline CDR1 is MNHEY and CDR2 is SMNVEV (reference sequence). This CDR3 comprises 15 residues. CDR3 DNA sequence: TGTGCCAGCAGTCCGGGGACCGTAGCCAAAAACATTCAGTACTTC. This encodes CASSPGTVAKNIQYF.

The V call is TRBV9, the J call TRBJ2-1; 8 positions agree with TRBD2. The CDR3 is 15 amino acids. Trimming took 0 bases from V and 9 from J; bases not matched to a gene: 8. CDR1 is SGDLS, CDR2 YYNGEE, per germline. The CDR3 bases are TGTGCCAGCAGCGTAGGGACTAGCTCACGGACTGAGCAGTTCTTC. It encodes CASSVGTSSRTEQFF.

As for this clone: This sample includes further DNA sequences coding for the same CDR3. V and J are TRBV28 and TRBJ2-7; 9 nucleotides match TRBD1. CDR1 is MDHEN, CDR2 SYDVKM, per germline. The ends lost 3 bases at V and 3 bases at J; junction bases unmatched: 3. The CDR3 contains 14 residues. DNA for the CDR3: TGTGCCAGCAGTTTCCCGGGACAGGGCTACGAGCAGTACTTC. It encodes CASSFPGQGYEQYF.

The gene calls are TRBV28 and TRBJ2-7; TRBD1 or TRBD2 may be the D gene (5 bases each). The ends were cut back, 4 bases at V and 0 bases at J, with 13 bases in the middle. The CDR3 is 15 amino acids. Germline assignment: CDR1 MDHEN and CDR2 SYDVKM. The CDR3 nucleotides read TGTGCCAGCAGTTGGGGAGAGGGGAGCTCCTACGAGCAGTACTTC. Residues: CASSWGEGSSYEQYF.